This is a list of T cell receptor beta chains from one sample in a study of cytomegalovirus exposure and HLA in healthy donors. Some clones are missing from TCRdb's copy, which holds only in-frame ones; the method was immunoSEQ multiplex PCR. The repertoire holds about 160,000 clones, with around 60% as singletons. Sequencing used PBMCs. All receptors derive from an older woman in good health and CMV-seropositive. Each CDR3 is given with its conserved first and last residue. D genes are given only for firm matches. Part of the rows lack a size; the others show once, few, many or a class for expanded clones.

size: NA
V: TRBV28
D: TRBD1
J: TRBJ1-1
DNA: TGTGCCAGCAGTCCGGGACAGTTGAACACTGAAGCTTTCTTT
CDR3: CASSPGQLNTEAFF

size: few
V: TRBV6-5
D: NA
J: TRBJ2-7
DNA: TGTGCCAGCAGTTACGGAGACGGCGGCTACGAGCAGTACTTC
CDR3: CASSYGDGGYEQYF

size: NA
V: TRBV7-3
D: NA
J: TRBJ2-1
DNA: TGTGCCAGCAGCTTATCCGGGACTCCCGCATACAATGAGCAGTTCTTC
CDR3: CASSLSGTPAYNEQFF

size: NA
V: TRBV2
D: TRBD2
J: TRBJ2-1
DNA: TGTGCCAGCAGCCCTGGGTTAGCGGGAGCTGAGCAGTTCTTC
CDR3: CASSPGLAGAEQFF

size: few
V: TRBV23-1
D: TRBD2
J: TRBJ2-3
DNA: TGCGCCAGCAGTCAATCCTCGACTAGCGGGGGGTACACAGATACGCAGTATTTT
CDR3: CASSQSSTSGGYTDTQYF

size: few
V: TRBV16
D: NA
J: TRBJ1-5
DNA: TGTGCCAGCAGCCAGTTCAGGTCTTCTAATCAGCCCCAGCATTTT
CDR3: CASSQFRSSNQPQHF

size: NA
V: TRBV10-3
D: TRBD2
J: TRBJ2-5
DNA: TGTGCCATCAGTGAGTCTAGCGGGAGTGAGACCCAGTACTTC
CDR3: CAISESSGSETQYF

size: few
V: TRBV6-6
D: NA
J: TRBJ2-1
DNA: TGTGCCAGCTTGCCGGCCTTTCAGGCAAATGAGCAGTTCTTC
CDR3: CASLPAFQANEQFF

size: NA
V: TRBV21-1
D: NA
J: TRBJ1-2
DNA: TGTGCCAGCACCCCGGGTAGCAACACTAACTATGGCTACACCTTC
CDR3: CASTPGSNTNYGYTF

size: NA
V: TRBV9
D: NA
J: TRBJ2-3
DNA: TGTGCCAGCAGCGCTGCCCCCGGGAATACGCAGTATTTT
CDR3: CASSAAPGNTQYF

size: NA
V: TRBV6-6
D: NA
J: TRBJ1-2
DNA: TGTGCCAGCAGTTACTCCGGACAGCCGAACTATGGCTACACCTTC
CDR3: CASSYSGQPNYGYTF

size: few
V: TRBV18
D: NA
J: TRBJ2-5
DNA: TGTGCCAGCTCACCTGGACTTTGGGAGACCCAGTACTTC
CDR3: CASSPGLWETQYF

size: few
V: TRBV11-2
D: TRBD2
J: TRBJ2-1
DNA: TGTGCCAGCAGCCCCAGCGGGAGCAGGAACAATGAGCAGTTCTTC
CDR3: CASSPSGSRNNEQFF

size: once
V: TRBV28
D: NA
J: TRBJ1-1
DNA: TGTGCCAGCAGTCCCGTCGGTAGTCGCGACACTGAAGCTTTCTTT
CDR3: CASSPVGSRDTEAFF

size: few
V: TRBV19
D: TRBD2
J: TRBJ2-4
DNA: TGTGCCAGTAGGGGACTAGCGGGAGTAGGAGCCAAAAACATTCAGTACTTC
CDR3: CASRGLAGVGAKNIQYF

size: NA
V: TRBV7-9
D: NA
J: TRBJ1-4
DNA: TGTGCCAGCAGCTTCCGCGCCGGGAGCGAAAAACTGTTTTTT
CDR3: CASSFRAGSEKLFF

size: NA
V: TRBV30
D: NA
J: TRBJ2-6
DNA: TGTGCCTGGAAACCAGGGGCTGGGGCCAACGTCCTGACTTTC
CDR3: CAWKPGAGANVLTF

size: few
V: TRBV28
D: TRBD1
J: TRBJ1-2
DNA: TGTGCCAGCAGCTTGAAGACCGGGACAGTTTATGGCTACACCTTC
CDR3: CASSLKTGTVYGYTF

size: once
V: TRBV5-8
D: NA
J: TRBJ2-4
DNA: TGTGCCAGCAGCTTGGGACAGGCCGCCAAAAACATTCAGTACTTC
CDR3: CASSLGQAAKNIQYF

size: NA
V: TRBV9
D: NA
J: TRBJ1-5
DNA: TGTGCCAGCAGCGTCAGGCCTCTGTGGCCCCAGCATTTT
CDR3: CASSVRPLWPQHF

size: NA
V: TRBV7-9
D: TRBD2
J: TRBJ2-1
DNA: TGTGCCAGCAGCTTCGGACTAGCGGGAGGAACTGAGCAGTTCTTC
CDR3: CASSFGLAGGTEQFF

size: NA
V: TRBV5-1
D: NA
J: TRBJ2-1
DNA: TGCGCCAGCAGCTTGGGGCTAGCAACGGGATTGAATGAGCAGTTCTTC
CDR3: CASSLGLATGLNEQFF

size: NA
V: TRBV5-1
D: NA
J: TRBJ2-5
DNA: TGCGCCAGCAGCACGATATCAGCGTCGGAAGAGACCCAGTACTTC
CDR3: CASSTISASEETQYF

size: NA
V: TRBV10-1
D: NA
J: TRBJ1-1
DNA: TGCGCCAGCAGTGACGGTAAGGGGGACACTGAAGCTTTCTTT
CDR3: CASSDGKGDTEAFF

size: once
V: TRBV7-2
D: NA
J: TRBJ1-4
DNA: TGTGCCAGCAGCTTCGACAGGAGTAATGAAAAACTGTTTTTT
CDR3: CASSFDRSNEKLFF

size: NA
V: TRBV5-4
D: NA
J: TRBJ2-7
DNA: TGTGCCAGCAGCTTGCTCGCGGGGCCCCCGGGCGAGCAGTACTTC
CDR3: CASSLLAGPPGEQYF

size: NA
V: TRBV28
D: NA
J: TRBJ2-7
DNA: TGTGCCAGCAGACGTGACGGGTTTCTGGAGCAGTACTTC
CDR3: CASRRDGFLEQYF

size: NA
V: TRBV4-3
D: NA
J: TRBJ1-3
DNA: TGCGCCAGCAGCCAAGATACTAGTGGCCAGGTGGGTCGAAACACCATATATTTT
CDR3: CASSQDTSGQVGRNTIYF

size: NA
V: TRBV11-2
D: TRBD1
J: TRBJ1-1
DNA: TGTGCCAGCAGCCGAATAGGAGGACAGGGCACTGAAGCTTTCTTT
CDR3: CASSRIGGQGTEAFF

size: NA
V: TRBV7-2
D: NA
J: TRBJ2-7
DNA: TGTGCCAGCAGCTTAGTAGCTTACGGGTACGAGCAGTACTTC
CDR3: CASSLVAYGYEQYF

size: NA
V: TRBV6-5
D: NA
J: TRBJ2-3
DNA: TGTGCCAGCAGTTCCGACGGGATCGACACAGATACGCAGTATTTT
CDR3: CASSSDGIDTDTQYF

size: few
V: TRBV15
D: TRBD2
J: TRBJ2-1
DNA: TGTGCCACCAGCAGAGGCGGGAGGGCCTACAATGAGCAGTTCTTC
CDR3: CATSRGGRAYNEQFF

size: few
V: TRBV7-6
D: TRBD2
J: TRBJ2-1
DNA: TGTGCCAGCAGCTTACTCGGGACTACAACCTACAATGAGCAGTTCTTC
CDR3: CASSLLGTTTYNEQFF

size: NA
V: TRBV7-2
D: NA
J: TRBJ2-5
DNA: TGTGCCAGCAGCTTAGGGGGAGTGGAAGAGACCCAGTACTTC
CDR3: CASSLGGVEETQYF

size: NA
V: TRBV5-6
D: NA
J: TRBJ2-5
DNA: TGTGCCAGCAGCGCTGGGAGAGGGCTCCAAGAGACCCAGTACTTC
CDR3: CASSAGRGLQETQYF

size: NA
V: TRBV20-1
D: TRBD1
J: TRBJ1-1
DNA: TGCAGTGCTTCGACAGGGACTCGGGCTTTCTTT
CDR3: CSASTGTRAFF

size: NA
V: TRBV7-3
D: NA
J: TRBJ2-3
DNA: TGTGCCAGCAGCCAAAGGGGGGGCGATACGCAGTATTTT
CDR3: CASSQRGGDTQYF

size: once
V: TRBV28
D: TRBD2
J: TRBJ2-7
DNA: TGTGCCAGCAGTCCCACCCTAACTAGCGGGAGCCCCTACGAGCAGTACTTC
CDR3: CASSPTLTSGSPYEQYF

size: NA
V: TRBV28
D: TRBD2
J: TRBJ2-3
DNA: TGTGCCAGCAGGTCCCCCGGCGATCTAGGACTAGCGGGATTCAAAGGTACGCAGTATTTT
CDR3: CASRSPGDLGLAGFKGTQYF

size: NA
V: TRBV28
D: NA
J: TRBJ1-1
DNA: TGTGCCAGCAGTTACCCGCGGGGGGGACGGTTCACTGAAGCTTTCTTT
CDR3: CASSYPRGGRFTEAFF

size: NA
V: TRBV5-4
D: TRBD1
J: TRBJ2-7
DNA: TGTGCCAGCAGCTTGGGGACAGGGGGCTACGAGCAGTACTTC
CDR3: CASSLGTGGYEQYF

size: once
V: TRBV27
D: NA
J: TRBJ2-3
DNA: TGTGCCAGCAGCCGGGTCTTCACAGATACGCAGTATTTT
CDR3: CASSRVFTDTQYF

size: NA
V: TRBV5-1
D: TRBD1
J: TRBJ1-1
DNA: TGCGCCAGCAGCTCGGGGACAGGTGAAGCTTTCTTT
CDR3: CASSSGTGEAFF

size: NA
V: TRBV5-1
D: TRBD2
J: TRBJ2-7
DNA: TGCGCCAGCAGCTTGTGGGCTAGCGGCCCGAGCTCCTACGAGCAGTACTTC
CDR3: CASSLWASGPSSYEQYF

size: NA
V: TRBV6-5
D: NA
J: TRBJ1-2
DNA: TGTGCCAGCAGCCAACAGGTCCGTGGCTATGGCTACACCTTC
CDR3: CASSQQVRGYGYTF

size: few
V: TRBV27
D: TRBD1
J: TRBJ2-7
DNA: TGTGCCAGCAATCCGACAGGGGCGGACTACGAGCAGTACTTC
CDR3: CASNPTGADYEQYF

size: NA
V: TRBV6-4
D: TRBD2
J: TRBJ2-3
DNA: TGTGCCAGCAGTGCCTACGGGACTAGTGGTGATACGCAGTATTTT
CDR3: CASSAYGTSGDTQYF

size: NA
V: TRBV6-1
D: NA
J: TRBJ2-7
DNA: TGTGCCAGCAGTTCCCGGGCGGGCGACGAGCAGTACTTC
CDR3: CASSSRAGDEQYF

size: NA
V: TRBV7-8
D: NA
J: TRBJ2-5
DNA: TGTGCCAGCAGCTTAAGGTCTCAGGGGGAGACCCAGTACTTC
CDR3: CASSLRSQGETQYF

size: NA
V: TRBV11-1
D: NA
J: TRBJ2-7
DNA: TGTGCCAGCAGCTCCGGACGTATGGGGGGACAGCAGTACTTC
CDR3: CASSSGRMGGQQYF

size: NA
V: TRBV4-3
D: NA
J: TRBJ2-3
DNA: TGCGCCAGCAGCCAAGTAACGGGAGCTGTCACAGATACGCAGTATTTT
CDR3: CASSQVTGAVTDTQYF

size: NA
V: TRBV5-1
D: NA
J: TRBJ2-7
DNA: TGCGCCAGCAGCTTGGCGACGGGGATAAGCTACGAGCAGTACTTC
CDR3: CASSLATGISYEQYF

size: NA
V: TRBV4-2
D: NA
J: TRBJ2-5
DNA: TGTGCCAGCAGCCAAGAAACGGGAGTGGGAGAGACCCAGTACTTC
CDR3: CASSQETGVGETQYF

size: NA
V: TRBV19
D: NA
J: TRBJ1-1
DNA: TGTGCCAGTAGTATGAACAACATGAACACTGAAGCTTTCTTT
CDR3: CASSMNNMNTEAFF

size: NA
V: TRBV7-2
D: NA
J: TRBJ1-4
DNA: TGTGCCAGCAGGGGAGATGCAACTAATGAAAAACTGTTTTTT
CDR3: CASRGDATNEKLFF

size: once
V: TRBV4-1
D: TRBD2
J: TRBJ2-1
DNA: TGCGCCAGCAGCCAAAGGAGACTAGCGGGAGCCCACAATGAGCAGTTCTTC
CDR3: CASSQRRLAGAHNEQFF

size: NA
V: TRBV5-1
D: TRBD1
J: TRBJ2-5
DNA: TGCGCCAGCAGCAGCACAGGGGGAGCGGAGACCCAGTACTTC
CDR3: CASSSTGGAETQYF

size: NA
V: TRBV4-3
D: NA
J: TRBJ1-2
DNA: TGCGCCAGCAGCCAGGAGTACCGGGACATTCGGGGCTACACCTTC
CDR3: CASSQEYRDIRGYTF

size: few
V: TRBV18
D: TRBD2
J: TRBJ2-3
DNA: TGTGCCAGCTCACCCGCGGACAAGGGACTAGCGGGAGTGGTTGGAGATACGCAGTATTTT
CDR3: CASSPADKGLAGVVGDTQYF